The 14 T cell receptor beta chains below come from one sample, sequenced in a study of regulatory T cells in long-lasting Graves disease. Time point reported: newly diagnosed GD, antithyroid drugs for less than 3 months. The authors made the TCR library using RNA they extracted from PBMCs. The TCR beta library used iRepertoire HTBI primers with Arm-PCR amplification of CDR3. From the multiplex PCR reads, TCRdb called clonotypes with MiXCR, one entry per CDR3 protein. The repertoire holds roughly 520,000 distinct CDR3 sequences, with approximately 12% as singletons. Another study also made use of these data, one on T cells in Graves' hyperthyroidism and ophthalmopathy.

The sequencing used peripheral blood mononuclear cells (PBMCs), collected at new diagnosis, from a patient treated with antithyroid drugs. These receptor sequences come from a woman aged 30 to 39 with Graves disease.

Points on this clonotype: At one boundary the junction diverges from the germline segment, which might be a read error. The rearrangement uses TRBV4-2 and TRBJ2-2, with TRBD1 matching 11 bases. Looked up from germline, CDR1 is LGHNA and CDR2 is YNFKEQ. The CDR3 is made up of 17 amino acids. CDR3 protein: CVSSQASGQGATGELFF. In DNA form, the CDR3 reads TGTGTCAGCAGCCAAGCAAGTGGACAGGGGGCGACCGGGGAGCTGTTTTTT.

The chain uses TRBV7-9 and TRBJ1-1, with 8 bases identical to TRBD1. The CDR3 is 17 residues long. Germline values: CDR1 SEHNR, CDR2 FQNEAQ (reference sequence). V lost 5 bases to trimming and J lost 3 bases; unmatched junction nucleotides: 14. CDR3 nucleotides: TGTGCCAGCAGCCTTGGACAGGGAACCTACTATGACACTGAAGCTTTCTTT. It encodes CASSLGQGTYYDTEAFF. Full variable domain (outside the CDR3, taken from reference TRBV7-9 and TRBJ1-1): DTGVSQNPRHKITKRGQNVTFRCDPISEHNRLYWYRQTLGQGPEFLTYFQNEAQLEKSRLLSDRFSAERPKGSFSTLEIQRTEQGDSAMYLCASSLGQGTYYDTEAFFGQGTRLTVV.

The V call is TRBV20-1, the J call TRBJ2-5; 16 bases map to TRBD2. The junction had 9 bases not matched to a gene; V was cut back by 0 bases and J by 5 bases. This CDR3 contains 18 residues. The germline V gene has CDR1 DFQATT and CDR2 SNEGSKA (reference sequence). This chain's CDR3 is CSARDTGLAGGPFETQYF. The CDR3 coding sequence is TGCAGTGCTAGAGATACGGGACTAGCGGGAGGGCCATTTGAGACCCAGTACTTC.

The chain employs TRBV19 and TRBJ2-7; 9 bases are a match to TRBD2. This CDR3 contains 14 residues. The germline V gene has CDR1 LNHDA and CDR2 SQIVND (reference sequence). V lost 2 bases and J lost 2; bases outside the gene matches: 1. As DNA, the CDR3 is TGTGCCAGTAGTATAAGACTAGCGGCCTACGAGCAGTACTTC. Amino acids: CASSIRLAAYEQYF.

This clonotype was found many times. The chain recombines TRBV14 with TRBJ2-2; D uncertain. Germline CDR1 SGHDN, CDR2 FVKESK. With 5 bases removed from V and 2 bases from J, the gap between germline ends came to 9 bases. The CDR3 extends over 14 amino acids. For the CDR3, the DNA is TGTGCCAGCAGCGATCCTCATAACACCGGGGAGCTGTTTTTT. It is translated as CASSDPHNTGELFF.

The table lists this clonotype with many counts. The rearrangement links TRBV20-1 to TRBJ2-1; 11 bases line up with TRBD2. CDR1 DFQATT and CDR2 SNEGSKA come from the germline V gene (reference sequence). Trimming cost V 0 bases and J 9 bases; bases outside gene matches: 13. CDR3 length: 17 residues. The CDR3 protein is CSARDSPVTSGSSEQFF. For the CDR3, the DNA is TGCAGTGCTAGAGATTCACCCGTAACTAGCGGGAGTAGTGAGCAGTTCTTC.

The table lists this clonotype with many counts. The chain joins TRBV11-2 to TRBJ2-5, with TRBD1 matching over 8 bases. V lost 5 bases and J lost 4; bases outside the gene matches: 9. The CDR3 extends over 15 amino acids. Germline-derived CDR1 and CDR2 are SGHAT and FQNNGV. As DNA, the CDR3 is TGTGCCAGCAGCATCACTTCCGGGACAGGAGAGACCCAGTACTTC. It codes for CASSITSGTGETQYF.

This clonotype was detected many times. The chain recombines TRBV30 with TRBJ1-5; TRBD1 is a possible D gene (5 bases). Trimming pared 1 base from V and 4 bases from J, leaving 11 bases between. The CDR3 totals 14 residues. The germline CDR1 and CDR2 sequences are GTSNPN and SVGIG (reference sequence). As DNA, the CDR3 is TGTGCCTGGAGTGGGGGGGGAGTGAATCAGCCCCAGCATTTT. Translating it yields CAWSGGGVNQPQHF.

In its sample, this clonotype was seen many times. The V and J genes are TRBV18 and TRBJ1-3, with D maybe TRBD1 (6 bases). Germline CDR1 reads KGHSH; CDR2 reads LQKENI. Trimming removed 3 bases at V and 1 base at J, with 7 bases between. There are 14 residues in the CDR3. CDR3: CASSPDRSGNTIYF. The CDR3 bases are TGTGCCAGCTCACCTGACAGGTCTGGAAACACCATATATTTT.

This clonotype has a handful of counts. The chain couples TRBV4-1 to TRBJ1-2; the match to TRBD1 covers 8 bases. V lost 2 bases, J lost 8 bases, and 10 bases stayed unmatched. Per the germline V gene, CDR1 is MGHRA and CDR2 is YSYEKL. This CDR3 is built from 15 residues. The CDR3 reads CASSQTTGEISGYTF. The CDR3 DNA reads TGCGCCAGCAGCCAAACGACAGGGGAAATAAGCGGCTACACCTTC.

The V call is TRBV7-6, the J call TRBJ2-6; D possibly corresponds to TRBD1 (5 bases). The V end was cut by 5 bases, the J end by 2 bases, with 10 bases between. The CDR3 contains 15 residues. Per germline, CDR1 SGHVS and CDR2 FNYEAQ. Here the CDR3 reads CASSGQGAGANVLTF. In nucleotides, the CDR3 is TGTGCCAGCAGCGGCCAGGGCGCTGGGGCCAACGTCCTGACTTTC.

This clonotype was recorded many times. The chain links TRBV28 to TRBJ2-7, with 9 bases aligning to TRBD1. The CDR3 spans 15 residues. CDR1 and CDR2 (germline): MDHEN, SYDVKM. V lost 4 bases, J lost 3 bases, and 7 bases stayed unmatched. In DNA, the CDR3 is TGTGCCAGCAGTTCCCCCGGGACAGGGATCTACGAGCAGTACTTC. Its translation: CASSSPGTGIYEQYF.

The table lists this clonotype with a few counts. A single base separates this from a much larger clone, so it may be a read error. The rearrangement joins TRBV2 to TRBJ2-2, with D perhaps given as TRBD1 or TRBD2 (5 bases each). V shed 8 bases and J shed 4 bases, with 14 bases lying between them. Germline V lookup: CDR1 SNHLY, CDR2 FYNNEI. There are 14 residues in the CDR3. As DNA, the CDR3 is TGTGCCAGCGGGCCAGGGAGCGCCACCGGGGAGCTGTTTTTT. It is translated as CASGPGSATGELFF. Drawing the rest from reference TRBV2 and TRBJ2-2, the complete variable domain is EPEVTQTPSHQVTQMGQEVILRCVPISNHLYFYWYRQILGQKVEFLVSFYNNEISEKSEIFDDQFSVERPDGSNFTLKIRSTKLEDSAMYFCASGPGSATGELFFGEGSRLTVL.

This clonotype was counted ten times or more. The chain is built from TRBV12-3 or TRBV12-4 and TRBJ1-5; D is perhaps TRBD1 (6 bases). CDR3 length equals 15 residues. The V end lost 3 bases, the J end lost 0 bases, and 9 bases lay between the germline ends. The DNA for the CDR3 is TGTGCCAGCAGTTTCGACAGGATTAGCAATCAGCCCCAGCATTTT. This gives the protein CASSFDRISNQPQHF.